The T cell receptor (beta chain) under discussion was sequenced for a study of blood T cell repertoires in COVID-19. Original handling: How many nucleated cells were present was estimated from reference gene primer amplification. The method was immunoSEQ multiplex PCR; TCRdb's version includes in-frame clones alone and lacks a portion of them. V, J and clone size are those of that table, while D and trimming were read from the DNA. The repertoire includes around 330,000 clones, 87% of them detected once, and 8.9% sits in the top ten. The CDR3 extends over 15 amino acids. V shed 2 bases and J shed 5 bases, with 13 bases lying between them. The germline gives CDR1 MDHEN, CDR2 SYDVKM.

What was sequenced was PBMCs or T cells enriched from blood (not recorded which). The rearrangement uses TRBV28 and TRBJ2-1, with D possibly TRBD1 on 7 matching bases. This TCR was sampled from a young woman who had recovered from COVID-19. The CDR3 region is CASSLGGTADNEQFF. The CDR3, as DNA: TGTGCCAGCAGTTTAGGGGGGACAGCGGACAATGAGCAGTTCTTC.